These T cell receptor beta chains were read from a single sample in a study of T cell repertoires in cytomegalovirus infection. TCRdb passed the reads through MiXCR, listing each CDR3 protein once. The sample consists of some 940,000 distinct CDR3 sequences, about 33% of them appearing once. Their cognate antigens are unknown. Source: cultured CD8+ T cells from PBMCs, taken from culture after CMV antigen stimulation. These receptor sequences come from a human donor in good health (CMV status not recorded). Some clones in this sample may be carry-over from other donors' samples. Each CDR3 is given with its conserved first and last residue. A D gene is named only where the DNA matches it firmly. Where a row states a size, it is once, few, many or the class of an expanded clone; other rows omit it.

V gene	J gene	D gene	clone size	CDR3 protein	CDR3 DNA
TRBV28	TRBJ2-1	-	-	CASSLRANRHNEQFF	TGTGCCAGCAGTTTAAGGGCCAACCGTCACAATGAGCAGTTCTTC
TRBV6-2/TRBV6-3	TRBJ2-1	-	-	CASSYGPRAYNEQFF	TGTGCCAGCAGTTACGGCCCACGGGCCTACAATGAGCAGTTCTTC
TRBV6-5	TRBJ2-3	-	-	CASSDGVADTQYF	TGTGCCAGCAGTGATGGGGTTGCAGATACGCAGTATTTT
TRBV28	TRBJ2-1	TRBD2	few	CASSFSAVGGGNEQFF	TGTGCCAGCAGTTTTTCCGCGGTCGGCGGGGGGAATGAGCAGTTCTTC
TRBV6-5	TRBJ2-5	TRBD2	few	CASSYPRGGIETQYF	TGTGCCAGCAGTTACCCGAGGGGAGGGATAGAGACCCAGTACTTC
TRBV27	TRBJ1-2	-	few	CASSSRAEAYGYTF	TGTGCCAGCAGTTCCCGGGCCGAAGCCTATGGCTACACCTTC
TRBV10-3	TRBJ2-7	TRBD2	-	CAIRGGLAETYEQYF	TGTGCCATCAGGGGGGGACTAGCGGAGACCTACGAGCAGTACTTC
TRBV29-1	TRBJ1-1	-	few	CSVEERHVNTEAFF	TGCAGCGTTGAAGAAAGGCACGTGAACACTGAAGCTTTCTTT
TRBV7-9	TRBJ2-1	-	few	CASSSGRTSDEQFF	TGTGCCAGCAGCTCGGGACGGACGTCCGATGAGCAGTTCTTC
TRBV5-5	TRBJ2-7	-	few	CASMHGGDREQYF	TGTGCCAGCATGCACGGCGGGGACCGAGAGCAGTACTTC
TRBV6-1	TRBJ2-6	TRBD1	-	CASVTPGQMRSGANVLTF	TGTGCCAGCGTGACCCCGGGACAGATGCGCTCTGGGGCCAACGTCCTGACTTTC
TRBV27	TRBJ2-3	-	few	CASSHPGF	TGTGCCAGCAGCCATCCGGGTTTT
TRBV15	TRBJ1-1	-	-	CATSFTGTEAFF	TGTGCCACCAGCTTCACCGGGACGGAAGCTTTCTTT
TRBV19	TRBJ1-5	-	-	CASSIVVSPHQPQHF	TGTGCCAGTAGTATAGTAGTAAGTCCTCATCAGCCCCAGCATTTT
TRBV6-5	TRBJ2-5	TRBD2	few	CASSYSVGGEETQYF	TGTGCCAGCAGTTACTCGGTCGGGGGGGAAGAGACCCAGTACTTC
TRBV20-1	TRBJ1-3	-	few	CSAQGLETGNTIYF	TGCAGTGCGCAAGGTCTCGAAACTGGAAACACCATATATTTT
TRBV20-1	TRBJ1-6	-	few	CSARRHGLPPLHF	TGCAGTGCTAGACGACACGGGTTACCACCCCTCCACTTT
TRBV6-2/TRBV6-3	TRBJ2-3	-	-	CASSFRFGAGSTGTDTQYF	TGTGCCAGCAGTTTTCGGTTTGGGGCCGGTAGTACGGGCACAGATACGCAGTATTTT
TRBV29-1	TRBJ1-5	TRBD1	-	CSASGQGMGQPQHF	TGCAGCGCCTCGGGACAGGGGATGGGTCAGCCCCAGCATTTT
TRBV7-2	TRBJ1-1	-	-	CASSLIPMGYLGDEAFF	TGTGCCAGCAGCTTAATACCCATGGGCTACTTGGGGGATGAAGCTTTCTTT
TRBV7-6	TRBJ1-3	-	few	CASSFPLKRGSGNTIYF	TGTGCCAGCAGCTTCCCACTCAAGCGGGGCTCTGGAAACACCATATATTTT
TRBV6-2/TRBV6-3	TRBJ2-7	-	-	CASSFQGTPGEQYF	TGTGCCAGCAGTTTCCAGGGGACTCCGGGCGAGCAGTACTTC
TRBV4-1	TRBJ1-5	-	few	CASSQENTANQPQHF	TGCGCCAGCAGCCAAGAAAACACCGCGAATCAGCCCCAGCATTTT
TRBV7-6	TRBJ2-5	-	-	CASSTLPRALEETQYF	TGTGCCAGCAGCACCCTACCTAGGGCCCTAGAAGAGACCCAGTACTTC
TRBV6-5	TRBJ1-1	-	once	CASRQEDRYFEAFF	TGTGCCAGCAGACAAGAGGACCGGTATTTTGAAGCTTTCTTT
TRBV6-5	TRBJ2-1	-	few	CASRPLGFGYSEQFF	TGTGCCAGCAGGCCCCTTGGGTTTGGGTATAGTGAGCAGTTCTTC
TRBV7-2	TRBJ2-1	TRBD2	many	CASSLLSTSGLGDEQFF	TGTGCCAGCAGCTTATTGTCGACTAGCGGACTTGGGGATGAGCAGTTCTTC
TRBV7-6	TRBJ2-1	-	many	CASSLPGNEQFF	TGTGCCAGCAGCCTCCCTGGGAATGAGCAGTTCTTC
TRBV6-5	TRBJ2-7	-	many	CASSYSIAGTSEQYF	TGTGCCAGCAGTTACTCGATAGCAGGGACAAGCGAGCAGTACTTC
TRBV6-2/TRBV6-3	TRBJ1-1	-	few	CASSSFRRNTEAFF	TGTGCCAGCAGCTCTTTTCGGAGGAACACTGAAGCTTTCTTT
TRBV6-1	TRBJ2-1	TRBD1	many	CASSGPGTGSYNEQFF	TGTGCCAGCAGTGGGCCCGGGACAGGGAGCTACAATGAGCAGTTCTTC
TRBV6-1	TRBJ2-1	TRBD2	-	CASSELAGTVQFF	TGTGCCAGCAGTGAACTAGCGGGGACTGTGCAGTTCTTC